This T cell receptor (beta chain) was sequenced for a study of blood T cell repertoires in COVID-19. Across the study: COVID-19 samples, acute and convalescent, were from the United States, Italy and Spain. The analysed material was cDNA or gDNA that came from T cells, B-cell-depleted T cells, or PBMCs.

The V end lost 3 bases, the J end lost 4 bases, and 12 bases lay between the germline ends. The germline V gene has CDR1 LNHDA and CDR2 SQIVND (reference sequence). This CDR3 is built from 15 residues. Enrollment of patients from Seattle took place during active infection, with longitudinal follow-up. Study processing details: From reference gene primer amplification, estimates of nucleated cell counts were derived. The data were produced by immunoSEQ multiplex PCR, yet TCRdb's version contains in-frame clones alone and is incomplete. D and trimming were read from the DNA, whereas the V and J calls and clone size are those reported in that table. The data contain 250,000 to 350,000 clones, approximately 84% of them singletons.

The V call is TRBV19, the J call TRBJ1-4, with D maybe TRBD1 (5 bases). The sample consisted of peripheral blood. The clonotype comes from a human donor with COVID-19, enrolled during active disease. The donor label of this sample is uncertain. CDR3 in amino acids: CASSIQAGNNEKLFF. The CDR3 region has the DNA TGTGCCAGTAGTATCCAAGCAGGGAATAATGAAAAACTGTTTTTT.